This T cell receptor beta chain appears in the sequencing data of a study of blood T cells in healthy people across ages. Only a few counts were recorded for this clonotype. PCR was performed a second time for roughly 7 to 11 cycles using a sample-barcoded 5' primer and a J-beta primer mix. TCRdb redid the calling of the 5' RACE reads with MiXCR, one entry per CDR3 protein. The repertoire holds over 700,000 distinct CDR3 sequences, with 20% to 25% as singletons. CDR3 length: 15 residues. The V gene's germline CDR1 is ENHRY and CDR2 SYGVKD. Trimming at V came to 6 bases and at J to 5 bases, leaving 8 bases not matched to a gene. The data were also submitted as part of a second study, on T cells of mothers and their children.

V is TRBV10-3 and J is TRBJ2-5, with 11 bases that match TRBD1. Material for sequencing was blood. The sequence came from a boy aged 10-17 years in good health. The CDR3 region has the DNA TGTGCCATCAGACCCGGGACAGGGGGTGTGGAGACCCAGTACTTC. It translates to CAIRPGTGGVETQYF.